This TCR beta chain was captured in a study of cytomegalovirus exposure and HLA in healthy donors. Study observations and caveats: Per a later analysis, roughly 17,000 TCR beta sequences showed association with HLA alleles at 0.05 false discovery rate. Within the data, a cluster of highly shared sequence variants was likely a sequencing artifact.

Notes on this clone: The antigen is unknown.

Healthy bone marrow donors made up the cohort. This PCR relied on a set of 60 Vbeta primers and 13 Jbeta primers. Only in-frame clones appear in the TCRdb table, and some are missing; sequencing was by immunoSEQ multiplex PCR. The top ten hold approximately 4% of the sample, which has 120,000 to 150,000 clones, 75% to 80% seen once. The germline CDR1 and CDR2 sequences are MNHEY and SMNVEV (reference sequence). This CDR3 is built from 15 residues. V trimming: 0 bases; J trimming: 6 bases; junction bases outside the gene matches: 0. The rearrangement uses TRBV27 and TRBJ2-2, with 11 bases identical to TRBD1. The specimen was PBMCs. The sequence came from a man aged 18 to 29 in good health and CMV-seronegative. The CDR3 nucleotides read TGTGCCAGCAGTTTATCGGGACAGGGGGCCGGGGAGCTGTTTTTT. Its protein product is CASSLSGQGAGELFF.